These 18 T cell receptor beta chains originate from one sample sequenced in a study of T cell responses to AZD1222 COVID-19 vaccine. The table came from immunoSEQ multiplex PCR; TCRdb's copy has only in-frame clones and leaves some out. The profile shows 150,000 to 200,000 clones, approximately 93% of them singletons. The sample in question was peripheral blood, obtained on day 0 of AZD1222 vaccination. The source of these receptors is an adult in good health.

This clone was seen only once. The chain couples TRBV7-9 to TRBJ2-1; 8 bases fit TRBD1. The CDR3 runs 12 residues. Germline CDR1 is SEHNR and CDR2 is FQNEAQ (reference sequence). V lost 5 bases and J lost 9; bases outside the gene matches: 3. CDR3 amino acids: CASSLRGLEQFF. The CDR3 region has the DNA TGTGCCAGCAGCCTCAGGGGGCTTGAGCAGTTCTTC.

The chain carries TRBV18 and TRBJ1-2; tentative D call: TRBD1 (5 bases). The ends were cut back, 6 bases at V and 0 bases at J, with 26 bases in the middle. This CDR3 has 19 residues. The germline V gene encodes CDR1 KGHSH and CDR2 LQKENI. For the CDR3, the DNA is TGTGCCAGCTCCCCGACGGGGCAGGGCGCGAAATCAGCTAACTATGGCTACACCTTC. It specifies CASSPTGQGAKSANYGYTF. Full variable domain (outside the CDR3, taken from reference TRBV18 and TRBJ1-2): NAGVMQNPRHLVRRRGQEARLRCSPMKGHSHVYWYRQLPEEGLKFMVYLQKENIIDESGMPKERFSAEFPKEGPSILRIQQVVRGDSAAYFCASSPTGQGAKSANYGYTFGSGTRLTVV.

Written as DNA, the CDR3 is TGTGCCAGCAGCCGACGACTTAGGACAGGCTCCTCCAATTCACCCCTCCACTTT. Its translation is CASSRRLRTGSSNSPLHF. The V call is TRBV5-6, the J call TRBJ1-6, with TRBD1 matching 7 bases. Germline assignment: CDR1 SGHDT and CDR2 YYEEEE. The CDR3 spans 18 residues. V gave up 4 bases and J gave up 7 bases; unmatched junction bases: 17.

The J gene is TRBJ2-5, the V gene TRBV19; D might be TRBD2 (6 bases). The CDR3 is 15 amino acids. Between the trimmed V and J ends, which lost 0 bases and 5 bases, there was a span of 13 bases. Germline loops: CDR1 LNHDA, CDR2 SQIVND (reference sequence). CDR3 amino acids: CASSIDATRWETQYF. The CDR3 coding sequence is TGTGCCAGTAGTATAGACGCGACTAGATGGGAGACCCAGTACTTC.

The chain uses TRBV6-1 and TRBJ1-2; tentatively, D is TRBD1 (5 bases). The CDR3 sequence is 14 residues long. Germline V gene lookup returns CDR1 MNHNS and CDR2 SASEGT. Trimming took 3 bases from V and 5 from J, leaving 13 bases between them. The chain's CDR3 is CASSDRRGSYGYTF. The CDR3 DNA is TGTGCCAGCAGTGATAGGAGGGGCAGTTATGGCTACACCTTC.

This sequence joins TRBV19 and TRBJ2-2; 10 bases map to TRBD2. Germline CDR1 and CDR2: LNHDA and SQIVND (reference sequence). The CDR3 runs to 19 residues. The V segment lost 3 bases and the J segment 3 bases; nucleotides outside the gene matches: 13. CDR3 protein: CASSMGPAGGPLDTGELFF. The CDR3 nucleotides are TGTGCCAGTAGTATGGGCCCAGCGGGGGGGCCCTTGGACACCGGGGAGCTGTTTTTT.

V and J are TRBV18 and TRBJ1-1, with D tentatively TRBD1 (5 bases). V shed 0 bases and J shed 11 bases, with 16 bases lying between them. CDR3 size: 14 residues. CDR1 is KGHSH and CDR2 is LQKENI in the germline V gene. CDR3 protein: CASSPPSVMGEAFF. In DNA form, the CDR3 reads TGTGCCAGCTCACCACCATCGGTTATGGGGGAGGCTTTCTTT.

This rearrangement joins TRBV5-8 to TRBJ2-7; D not resolved. The length of the CDR3 is 14 residues. Germline V gene data show CDR1 as SGHTS and CDR2 as YDEGEE. V was cut by 5 bases and J by 3 bases, with 15 bases left in between. The CDR3 bases are TGTGCCAGCAGTTCGGCGCTCGCAGTCTACGAGCAGTACTTC. Protein product: CASSSALAVYEQYF.

This sequence joins TRBV6-5 and TRBJ2-5, with D perhaps TRBD1 or TRBD2 (6 bases each). V was pared by 7 bases and J by 5 bases, with 14 bases between. The CDR3 contains 13 residues. CDR1 and CDR2 (germline): MNHEY, SVGAGI. CDR3 in DNA: TGTGCCAGCACTAGAGGGGGGTGGGAGACCCAGTACTTC. Translating it yields CASTRGGWETQYF.

The V gene is TRBV27, the J gene TRBJ1-6, with 9 bases identical to TRBD1. Germline lookup yields CDR1 MNHEY and CDR2 SMNVEV (reference sequence). There are 14 residues in the CDR3. V dropped 8 bases and J dropped 9; count of bases not matched to a gene: 8. The CDR3 nucleotides are TGTGCCAGCTCCTACGGGACAGGGCCTTCACCCCTCCACTTT. Amino acid sequence: CASSYGTGPSPLHF.

The gene calls are TRBV14 and TRBJ1-6; no clear D. The germline V gene encodes CDR1 SGHDN and CDR2 FVKESK. CDR3 size: 13 residues. V lost 5 bases to trimming and J lost 10 bases, with 12 bases between them. CDR3 nucleotide sequence: TGTGCCAGCAGCGACCAATTAAGGTCACCCCTCCACTTT. Encoded protein: CASSDQLRSPLHF.

The rearrangement joins TRBV7-9 to TRBJ1-4, with D unclear. This CDR3 spans 11 amino acids. V was pared by 3 bases and J by 6 bases, with 2 bases between. Germline loops: CDR1 SEHNR, CDR2 FQNEAQ (reference sequence). CDR3 sequence: CASSLYEKLFF. CDR3 sequence (DNA): TGTGCCAGCAGCTTGTATGAAAAACTGTTTTTT. Filled out from reference TRBV7-9 and TRBJ1-4, the complete variable domain reads DTGVSQNPRHKITKRGQNVTFRCDPISEHNRLYWYRQTLGQGPEFLTYFQNEAQLEKSRLLSDRFSAERPKGSFSTLEIQRTEQGDSAMYLCASSLYEKLFFGSGTQLSVL.

V and J are TRBV5-1 and TRBJ1-1; the D is unclear. CDR1 and CDR2 (germline): SGHRS, YFSETQ. The CDR3 contains 14 residues. Trimming shortened V by 4 bases and J by 0 bases, and 10 bases separated the two germline ends. The CDR3 protein is CASSALTVNTEAFF. The CDR3 DNA follows: TGCGCCAGCAGCGCTCTAACAGTGAACACTGAAGCTTTCTTT.

The chain combines TRBV3-1 (or the pseudogene TRBV3-2) with TRBJ2-1; D gene uncertain. In germline, CDR1 is LGHDT, CDR2 YNNKEL (reference sequence). The CDR3 loop spans 15 amino acids. V lost 1 base to trimming and J lost 0 bases, with 7 bases between them. As DNA, the CDR3 is TGTGCCAGCAGCCAAGGACTGAGCTCCTACAATGAGCAGTTCTTC. It codes for CASSQGLSSYNEQFF.

CDR3 DNA: TGTGCCAGCAGTTCCACCATGGACAGAGAAGTCTCTGATTCACCCCTCCACTTT. Translated: CASSSTMDREVSDSPLHF. The J gene is TRBJ1-6, the V gene TRBV27; D is perhaps TRBD1 (6 bases). The V gene lost 4 bases and the J gene lost 8 bases, with 24 bases spanning the gap. Germline assignment: CDR1 MNHEY and CDR2 SMNVEV (reference sequence). The CDR3 consists of 18 residues.

This chain links TRBV7-9 with TRBJ2-1; D uncertain. With 4 bases removed from V and 2 bases from J, the gap between germline ends came to 6 bases. From germline, CDR1 is SEHNR and CDR2 FQNEAQ (reference sequence). The CDR3 is 13 residues long. CDR3 nucleotides: TGTGCCAGCAGCTGGCCCCCCTACAATGAGCAGTTCTTC. This encodes CASSWPPYNEQFF.

V and J are TRBV5-4 and TRBJ2-5; TRBD1 is a possible D gene (5 bases). Germline CDR1 and CDR2: SGHNT and YYREEE (reference sequence). There are 15 residues in the CDR3. V was shortened by 4 bases and J by 3 bases, with 16 bases between the two germline ends. The CDR3 DNA reads as TGTGCCAGCAGCCTCACAGGCCTAACAAAAGAGACCCAGTACTTC. This sequence encodes CASSLTGLTKETQYF. Based on the CDR3 plus reference TRBV5-4 and TRBJ2-5, the full variable domain is ETGVTQSPTHLIKTRGQQVTLRCSSQSGHNTVSWYQQALGQGPQFIFQYYREEENGRGNFPPRFSGLQFPNYSSELNVNALELDDSALYLCASSLTGLTKETQYFGPGTRLLVL.

The CDR3 sequence: CASSPASDLGNTIYF. The CDR3 DNA sequence: TGTGCCAGTAGTCCGGCGTCCGACCTCGGAAACACCATATATTTT. The J gene is TRBJ1-3, the V gene TRBV19; unclear D gene. Trimming shortened V by 5 bases and J by 4 bases, and 15 bases separated the two germline ends. Per the germline V gene, CDR1 is LNHDA and CDR2 is SQIVND (reference sequence). The CDR3 has 15 amino acids.